This TCR beta chain was captured in a study of Graves' ophthalmopathy and Graves' hyperthyroidism. Overall study findings and caveats: Blood samples also showed most expanded thyroid clonotypes exceeding 0.001 frequency.

TCR beta CDR3 amplification used RNA transcripts. First-round RT-PCR relied on HTBI primers, and a second-round multiplex PCR came next. Using its own MiXCR run on the multiplex PCR reads, TCRdb lists one record per CDR3 protein. The data show hundreds of thousands of distinct CDR3 sequences, with around 40% seen just once and 44% held by the top ten. Diagnosis used clinical symptoms, serum thyroxine, TRAb, thyroid ultrasound and orbital computed tomography. This clonotype has just a few counts. The antigen is undetermined. Input material: peripheral blood. The sequence came from an adult man with Graves' ophthalmopathy.

The CDR3 region is CASSYYGEGGYTF. As DNA, the CDR3 is TGTGCCAGCAGTTACTATGGGGAGGGGGGCTACACCTTC. This chain uses TRBV6-5 with TRBJ1-2, with D maybe TRBD1 (5 bases). The CDR3 covers 13 residues. V was pared by 1 base and J by 8 bases, with 11 bases between. Germline CDR1 is MNHEY and CDR2 is SVGAGI.